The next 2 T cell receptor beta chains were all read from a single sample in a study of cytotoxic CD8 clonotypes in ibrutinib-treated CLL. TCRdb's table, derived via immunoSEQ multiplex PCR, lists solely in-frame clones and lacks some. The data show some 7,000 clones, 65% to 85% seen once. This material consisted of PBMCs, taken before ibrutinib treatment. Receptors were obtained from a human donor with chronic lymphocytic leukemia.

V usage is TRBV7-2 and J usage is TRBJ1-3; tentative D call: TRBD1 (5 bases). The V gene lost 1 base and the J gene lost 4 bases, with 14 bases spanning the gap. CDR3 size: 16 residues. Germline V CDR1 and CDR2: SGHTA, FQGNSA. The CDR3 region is CASSLGAGGSGNTIYF. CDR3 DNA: TGTGCCAGCAGCTTAGGGGCGGGGGGATCAGGAAACACCATATATTTT. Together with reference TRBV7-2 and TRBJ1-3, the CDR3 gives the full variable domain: GAGVSQSPSNKVTEKGKDVELRCDPISGHTALYWYRQSLGQGLEFLIYFQGNSAPDKSGLPSDRFSAERTGGSVSTLTIQRTQQEDSAVYLCASSLGAGGSGNTIYFGEGSWLTVV.

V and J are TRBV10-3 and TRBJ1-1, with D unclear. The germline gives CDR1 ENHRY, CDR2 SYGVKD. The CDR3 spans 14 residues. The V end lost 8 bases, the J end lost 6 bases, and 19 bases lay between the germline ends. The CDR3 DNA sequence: TGTGCCATCCGGGGATCGGGTTATAGCGCTGAAGCTTTCTTT. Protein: CAIRGSGYSAEAFF.